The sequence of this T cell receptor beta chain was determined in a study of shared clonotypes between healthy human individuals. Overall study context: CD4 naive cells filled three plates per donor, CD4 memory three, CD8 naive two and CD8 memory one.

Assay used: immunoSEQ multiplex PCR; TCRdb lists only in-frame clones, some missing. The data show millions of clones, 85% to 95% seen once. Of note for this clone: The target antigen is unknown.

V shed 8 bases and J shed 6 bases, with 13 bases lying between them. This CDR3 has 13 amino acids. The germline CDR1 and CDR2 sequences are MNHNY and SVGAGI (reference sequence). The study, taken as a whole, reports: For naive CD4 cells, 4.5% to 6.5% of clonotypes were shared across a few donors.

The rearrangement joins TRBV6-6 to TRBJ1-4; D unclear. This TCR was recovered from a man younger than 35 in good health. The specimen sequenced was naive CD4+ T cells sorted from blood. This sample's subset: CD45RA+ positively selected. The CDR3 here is CASSAGVHEKLFF. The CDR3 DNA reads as TGTGCCAGCTCCGCCGGGGTCCATGAAAAACTGTTTTTT.